The sequence of this TCR beta chain was determined in a study of blood T cell repertoires in COVID-19. Study as a whole: Acute-phase and convalescent COVID-19 samples originated in the United States, Italy and Spain. T cells, B-cell-depleted T cells, or PBMCs supplied cDNA or gDNA.

How the authors handled the data: Nucleated cell counts were estimated from reference gene primer amplification. Using immunoSEQ multiplex PCR, the repertoire was profiled, and TCRdb retains in-frame clones only, with some absent. That table furnishes V, J and clone size, whereas the DNA furnished D and trimming. The table lists around 250,000 clones, roughly 90% of them singletons, with 6.2% in the top ten. The germline CDR1 and CDR2 sequences are LNHDA and SQIVND (reference sequence). V shed 6 bases and J 5 bases; nucleotides not matched to a gene: 1. The CDR3 covers 12 residues. The sample comprised peripheral blood. This TCR was recovered from a man aged 60 to 69 with acute or convalescent COVID-19. This rearrangement joins TRBV19 to TRBJ2-5; 9 nucleotides agree with TRBD1. CDR3 region: CASSGQGETQYF. The DNA for the CDR3 is TGTGCCAGTAGCGGACAGGGGGAGACCCAGTACTTC.